The clone carrying this T cell receptor (beta chain) appeared many times. Its antigen remains unknown. These data come from a study of regulatory T cells in long-lasting Graves disease. Overall study findings and caveats: The sample size was small, and this may have reduced accuracy. Persistent disease exhibited a predilection for TRBV28, TRBJ1-2 and TRBJ2-5.

V was clipped by 8 bases and J by 9 bases; unmatched bases: 5. The CDR3 covers 13 residues. Per the germline V gene, CDR1 is LGHDT and CDR2 is YNNKEL (reference sequence). Construction of TCR beta libraries relied on iRepertoire HTBI primers and on Arm-PCR targeting CDR3 regions. TCRdb re-derived calls from the multiplex PCR reads in MiXCR, one entry per CDR3 protein. The sample shows around 240,000 distinct CDR3 sequences, about 17% of them seen only once. The sample's time point: newly diagnosed GD, antithyroid drugs for less than 3 months. PBMC RNA served as the TCR library source. Those enrolled as patients came out of an endocrinology department in Xi'an, China. The sample also formed part of further work on T cells in Graves' hyperthyroidism and ophthalmopathy.

This TCR was recovered from a woman in her thirties with Graves disease. The sequences come from peripheral blood mononuclear cells (PBMCs), collected at new diagnosis, from a patient treated with antithyroid drugs. The rearrangement links TRBV3-1 to TRBJ2-6; 9 bases fit TRBD1. The CDR3, as DNA: TGTGCCAGCGGGGGACAGGGTATCAACGTCCTGACTTTC. Its translation is CASGGQGINVLTF.